This entry lists 8 T cell receptor beta chains sequenced from one sample in a study of blood T cells in healthy people across ages. Together with a sample-barcoded 5' primer, a J-beta primer mix was included in a second PCR lasting about 7 to 11 cycles. TCRdb passed the 5' RACE reads through MiXCR, listing each CDR3 protein once. The sample has 700,000 to 1,000,000 distinct CDR3 sequences, under 55% seen once; the top ten hold about 19%. The sample consisted of blood. These receptors all come from a man aged 55 to 69 in good health.

This clonotype has a handful of counts. The chain combines TRBV15 with TRBJ2-7; D not resolved. Trimming removed 1 base from V and 2 bases from J, with 12 bases in between. Germline-derived CDR1 and CDR2 are LNHNV and YYDKDF (reference sequence). The CDR3 is 15 amino acids. CDR3 residues: CATSRVDTAPYEQYF. The CDR3 bases are TGTGCCACCAGCAGAGTGGATACGGCCCCCTACGAGCAGTACTTC.

Comment on this clonotype: The junction differs from germline at one of its ends, possibly a read error. This sequence joins TRBV6-1 and TRBJ2-1, with D unresolved. Germline values: CDR1 MNHNS, CDR2 SASEGT. The CDR3 extends over 14 amino acids. The CDR3 coding sequence is TGTGCCAGCAGGGAAGTCGGCAAACACAATGAGCAGTTCTTC. This sequence encodes CASREVGKHNEQFF.

The chain couples TRBV6-2 or TRBV6-3 to TRBJ1-1; D not resolved. V lost 0 bases, J lost 1 base, and 15 bases lay in between. The V gene's germline CDR1 is MNHEY and CDR2 SVGEGT. The CDR3 is 17 amino acids. The CDR3 DNA follows: TGTGCCAGCAGTTACTCGTCAACAAGGGCGAAGAACACTGAAGCTTTCTTT. This gives the protein CASSYSSTRAKNTEAFF.

The chain couples TRBV7-2 to TRBJ2-4; TRBD1 is a possible D gene (5 bases). The J call may be wrong; the DNA end is better matched by TRBJ2-7. CDR3 length: 12 amino acids. Per germline, CDR1 SGHTA and CDR2 FQGNSA. The DNA of the CDR3 is TGTGCCAGCAGTTTCGACAGTATCGAGCAGTACTTC. This gives the protein CASSFDSIEQYF.

J is TRBJ2-3 and V is TRBV25-1, with 7 bases that match TRBD1. The CDR3 length is 18 residues. With V trimmed by 0 bases and J by 2 bases, 11 bases remained unmatched. Germline V gene lookup returns CDR1 MGHDK and CDR2 SYGVNS. CDR3 region: CASSEYGQGVILTDTQYF. CDR3 DNA sequence: TGTGCCAGCAGTGAATACGGTCAGGGGGTGATTCTCACAGATACGCAGTATTTT.

The chain is built from TRBV6-5 and TRBJ2-7, with D possibly being TRBD2 (5 bases). Looked up from germline, CDR1 is MNHEY and CDR2 is SVGAGI. The CDR3 is 14 amino acids. Trimming shortened V by 7 bases and J by 1 base, and 14 bases separated the two germline ends. Here the CDR3 reads CASTRAGVSYEQYF. The CDR3 coding sequence is TGTGCCAGCACCCGAGCCGGGGTTTCCTACGAGCAGTACTTC.

The gene calls are TRBV5-1 and TRBJ2-1; TRBD1 aligns across 9 bases. The V and J ends lost 3 bases and 1 base, in that order; junction bases with no gene match: 5. This CDR3 is built from 16 residues. Germline-derived CDR1 and CDR2 are SGHRS and YFSETQ. CDR3 DNA: TGCGCCAGCAGCTCACCGGGACAGGGATCCTACAATGAGCAGTTCTTC. Its translation: CASSSPGQGSYNEQFF.

This clonotype turned up a few times. The rearrangement joins TRBV6-5 to TRBJ2-7; D uncertain. This CDR3 region has 9 residues. V gave up 10 bases and J gave up 2 bases, with 3 bases separating them. Germline CDR1 and CDR2: MNHEY and SVGAGI. CDR3 sequence (DNA): TGTGCCACCGCCTACGAGCAGTACTTC. Translation: CATAYEQYF.